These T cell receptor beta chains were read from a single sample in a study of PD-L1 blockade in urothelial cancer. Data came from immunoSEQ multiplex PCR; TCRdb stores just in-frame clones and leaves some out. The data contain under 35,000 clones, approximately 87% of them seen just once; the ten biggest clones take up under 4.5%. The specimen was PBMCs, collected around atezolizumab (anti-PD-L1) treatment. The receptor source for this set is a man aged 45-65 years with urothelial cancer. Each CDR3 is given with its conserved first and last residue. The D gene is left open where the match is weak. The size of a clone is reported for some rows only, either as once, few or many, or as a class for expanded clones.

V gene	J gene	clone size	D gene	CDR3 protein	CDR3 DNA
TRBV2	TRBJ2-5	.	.	CASSGLRSEETQYF	TGTGCCAGCAGTGGACTTCGCAGCGAGGAGACCCAGTACTTC
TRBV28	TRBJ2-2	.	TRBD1	CASRRQGANTGELFF	TGTGCCAGCAGGAGACAGGGTGCTAATACCGGGGAGCTGTTTTTT
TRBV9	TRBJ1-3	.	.	CASSSQTGNTIYF	TGTGCCAGCAGCTCCCAAACTGGAAACACCATATATTTT
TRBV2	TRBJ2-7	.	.	CASSVVPNYEQYF	TGTGCCAGCAGTGTTGTACCTAACTACGAGCAGTACTTC
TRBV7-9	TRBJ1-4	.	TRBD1	CASSSGQVVTNEKLFF	TGTGCCAGCAGCTCGGGACAGGTGGTAACTAATGAAAAACTGTTTTTT
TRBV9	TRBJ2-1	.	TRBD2	CASSPTSGRANEQFF	TGTGCCAGCAGCCCAACTAGCGGGAGGGCCAATGAGCAGTTCTTC
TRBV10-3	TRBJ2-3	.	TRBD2	CAISESPGRLAGGDTQYF	TGTGCCATCAGTGAGTCGCCAGGGAGGCTAGCGGGAGGAGATACGCAGTATTTT
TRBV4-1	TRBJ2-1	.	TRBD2	CASSQDVQRGGNEQFF	TGCGCCAGCAGCCAAGATGTACAGCGGGGGGGCAATGAGCAGTTCTTC
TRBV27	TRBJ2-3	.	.	CASSHLTDTQYF	TGTGCCAGCAGTCACTTGACAGATACGCAGTATTTT
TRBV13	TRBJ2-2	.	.	CASSLALNTGELFF	TGTGCCAGCAGCTTAGCACTGAACACCGGGGAGCTGTTTTTT
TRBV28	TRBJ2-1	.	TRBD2	CASRPSGTSGRASREQFF	TGTGCCAGCAGGCCTTCAGGGACTAGCGGGAGGGCAAGTAGGGAGCAGTTCTTC
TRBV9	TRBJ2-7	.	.	CASSVTASPAYEQYF	TGTGCCAGCAGCGTGACGGCTAGTCCTGCCTACGAGCAGTACTTC
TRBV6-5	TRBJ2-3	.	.	CASSSGEGLTDTQYF	TGTGCCAGCAGTAGTGGAGAGGGACTCACAGATACGCAGTATTTT
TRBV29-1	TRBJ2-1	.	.	CSVGLSYNEQFF	TGCAGCGTTGGTCTCTCCTACAATGAGCAGTTCTTC
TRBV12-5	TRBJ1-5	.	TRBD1	CASGLGGQGRQPQHF	TGTGCTAGTGGTTTGGGAGGACAGGGTCGGCAGCCCCAGCATTTT
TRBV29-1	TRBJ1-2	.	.	CSVEEDGGDGYTF	TGCAGCGTTGAAGAAGACGGGGGAGATGGCTACACCTTC
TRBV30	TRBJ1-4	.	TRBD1	CAWSGPRDRRNEKLFF	TGTGCCTGGAGTGGGCCCCGGGACAGGCGAAATGAAAAACTGTTTTTT
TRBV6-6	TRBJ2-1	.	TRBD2	CASSYPGGIKNEQFF	TGTGCCAGCAGTTACCCGGGAGGCATTAAGAATGAGCAGTTCTTC
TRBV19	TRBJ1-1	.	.	CASRTTGSGTEAFF	TGTGCCAGTAGAACTACAGGGTCGGGTACTGAAGCTTTCTTT
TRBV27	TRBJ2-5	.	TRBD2	CASSPSSGSFQETQYF	TGTGCCAGCAGTCCATCTAGCGGAAGCTTTCAAGAGACCCAGTACTTC
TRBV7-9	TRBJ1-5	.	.	CASSLESFQPQHF	TGTGCCAGCAGCTTAGAGAGCTTTCAGCCCCAGCATTTT
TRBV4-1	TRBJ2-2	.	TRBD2	CASSQAAGGLGGELFF	TGCGCCAGCAGCCAAGCGGCGGGAGGGCTTGGCGGGGAGCTGTTTTTT
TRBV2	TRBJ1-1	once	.	CASVPVNTEAFF	TGTGCCAGCGTCCCAGTGAACACTGAAGCTTTCTTT
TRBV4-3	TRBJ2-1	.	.	CASSQAYQPSRNEQFF	TGCGCCAGCAGCCAAGCATATCAACCGTCTCGGAATGAGCAGTTCTTC
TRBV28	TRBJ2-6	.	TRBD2	CASSPRTSGRTTGANVLTF	TGTGCCAGCAGTCCGCGGACTAGCGGGAGAACAACTGGGGCCAACGTCCTGACTTTC
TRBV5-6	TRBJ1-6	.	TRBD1	CASRLGTGDSPLHF	TGTGCCAGCAGACTTGGGACAGGAGATTCACCCCTCCACTTT